This T cell receptor beta chain comes out of a study of T cell repertoires in cytomegalovirus infection (dated by TCRdb to the late 2010s). Study-level background: Donor HLA type was relevant to the analysis, because carriage of CMV infection together with the matching HLA type was indicated by public TCR beta signatures. What the research found in general, with its limitations: Carriers of CMV infection plus the relevant HLA type were discriminated by the cumulative frequency of public TCR beta family members in the study cohort and in an independent approximately 350-donor cohort. In the ex vivo response, HLA-C-restricted CMV-specific TCR beta clonotypes were dominant, and in two of eight donors the single most frequent clonotype came from this HLA-C-restricted group.

At least ten counts were recorded for this clonotype. Its cognate antigen has yet to be identified. No clone much larger than this one lies a single base away; base qualities are absent. CDR1 and CDR2 were assigned from the germline V gene as SGHVS and FNYEAQ. The CDR3 runs 14 amino acids, cysteine and phenylalanine included. The DNA shown is the 42-base CDR3, in frame from base 1. Trimmed from V: 4 bases; trimmed from J: 6 bases; junction bases lacking a gene match: 5. Data came from an Illumina HiSeq 1500. TCRdb reanalyzed the raw reads on its own, using fastp at Q25 for trimming and MiXCR for clone calling, and kept in-frame beta chains. Entries that share a CDR3 protein sequence are merged under the most common genes and DNA. This sample has 300,000 to 450,000 distinct CDR3 sequences in its table, and around a sixth of those were observed once. Of the sample, 8.7% falls within the top ten clones.

The source is a human donor in good health (CMV status not recorded). Some clones in this sample may be carry-over from other donors' samples. The sequence is built from TRBV7-6 and TRBJ2-3, with 9 bases in between that match TRBD1. The sequencing sample was made of PBMCs. This receptor carries the CDR3 CASSSGQGLDTQYF. The nucleotide sequence is given as TGTGCCAGCAGCTCGGGACAGGGTCTGGATACGCAGTATTTT.